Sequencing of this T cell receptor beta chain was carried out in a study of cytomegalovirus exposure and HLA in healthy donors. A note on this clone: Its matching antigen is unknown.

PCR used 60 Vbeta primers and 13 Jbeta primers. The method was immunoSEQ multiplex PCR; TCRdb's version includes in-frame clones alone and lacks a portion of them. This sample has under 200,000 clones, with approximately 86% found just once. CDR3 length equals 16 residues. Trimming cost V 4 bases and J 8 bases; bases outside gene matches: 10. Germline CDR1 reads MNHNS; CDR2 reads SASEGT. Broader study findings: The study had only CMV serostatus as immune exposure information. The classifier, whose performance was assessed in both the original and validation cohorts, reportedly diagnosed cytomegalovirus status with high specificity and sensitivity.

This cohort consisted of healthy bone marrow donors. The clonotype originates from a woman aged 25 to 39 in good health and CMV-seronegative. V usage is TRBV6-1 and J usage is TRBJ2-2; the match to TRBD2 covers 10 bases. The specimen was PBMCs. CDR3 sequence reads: CASSGSLAGVAGELFF. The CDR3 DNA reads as TGTGCCAGCAGTGGCAGCCTAGCGGGAGTTGCAGGGGAGCTGTTTTTT.